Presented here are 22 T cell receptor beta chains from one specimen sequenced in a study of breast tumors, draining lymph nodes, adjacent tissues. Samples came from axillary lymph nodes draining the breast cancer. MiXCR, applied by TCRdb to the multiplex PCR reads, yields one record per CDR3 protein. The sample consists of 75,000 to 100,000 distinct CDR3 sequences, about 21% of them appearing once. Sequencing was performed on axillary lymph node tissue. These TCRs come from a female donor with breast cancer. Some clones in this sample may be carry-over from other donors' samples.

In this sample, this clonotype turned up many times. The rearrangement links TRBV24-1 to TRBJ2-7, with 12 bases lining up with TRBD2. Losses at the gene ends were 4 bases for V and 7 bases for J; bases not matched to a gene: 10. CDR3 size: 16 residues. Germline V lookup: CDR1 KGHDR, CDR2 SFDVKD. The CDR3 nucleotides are TGTGCCACCAGTGACCACCTTACTAGCGGGAGGCATGAGCAGTACTTC. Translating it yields CATSDHLTSGRHEQYF.

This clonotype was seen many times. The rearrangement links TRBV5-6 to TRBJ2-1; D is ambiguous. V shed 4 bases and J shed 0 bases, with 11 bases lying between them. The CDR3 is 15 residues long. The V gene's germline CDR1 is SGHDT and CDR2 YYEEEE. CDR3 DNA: TGTGCCAGCAGCACAGATGTGGGCTCCTACAATGAGCAGTTCTTC. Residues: CASSTDVGSYNEQFF. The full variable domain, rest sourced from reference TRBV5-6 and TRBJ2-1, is DAGVTQSPTHLIKTRGQQVTLRCSPKSGHDTVSWYQQALGQGPQFIFQYYEEEERQRGNFPDRFSGHQFPNYSSELNVNALLLGDSALYLCASSTDVGSYNEQFFGPGTRLTVL.

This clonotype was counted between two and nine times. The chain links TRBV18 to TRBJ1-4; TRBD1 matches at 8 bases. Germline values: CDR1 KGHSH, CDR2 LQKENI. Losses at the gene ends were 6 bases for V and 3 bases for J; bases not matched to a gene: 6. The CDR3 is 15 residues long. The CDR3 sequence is CASSPRGQANEKLFF. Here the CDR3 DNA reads TGTGCCAGCTCTCCCAGGGGGCAGGCTAATGAAAAACTGTTTTTT.

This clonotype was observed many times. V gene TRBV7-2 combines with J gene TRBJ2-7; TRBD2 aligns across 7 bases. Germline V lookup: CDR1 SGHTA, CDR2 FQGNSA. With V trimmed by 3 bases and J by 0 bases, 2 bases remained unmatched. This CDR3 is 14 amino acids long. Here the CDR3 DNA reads TGTGCCAGCAGCTTCGGGGGGAGCTCCTACGAGCAGTACTTC. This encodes CASSFGGSSYEQYF.

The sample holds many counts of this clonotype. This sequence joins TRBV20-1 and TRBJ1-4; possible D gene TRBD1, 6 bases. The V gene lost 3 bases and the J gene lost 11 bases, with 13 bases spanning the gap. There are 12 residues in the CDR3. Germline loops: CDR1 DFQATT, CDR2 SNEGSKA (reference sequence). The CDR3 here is CSARWTVDKLFF. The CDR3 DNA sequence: TGCAGTGCTAGGTGGACAGTTGACAAACTGTTTTTT.

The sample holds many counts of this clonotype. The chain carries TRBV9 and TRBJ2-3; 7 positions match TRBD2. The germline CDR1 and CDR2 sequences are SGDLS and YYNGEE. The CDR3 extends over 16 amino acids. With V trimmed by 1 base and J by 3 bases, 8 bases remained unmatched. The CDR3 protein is CASSVRLAESTDTQYF. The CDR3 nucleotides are TGTGCCAGCAGCGTAAGGCTAGCGGAATCAACAGATACGCAGTATTTT.

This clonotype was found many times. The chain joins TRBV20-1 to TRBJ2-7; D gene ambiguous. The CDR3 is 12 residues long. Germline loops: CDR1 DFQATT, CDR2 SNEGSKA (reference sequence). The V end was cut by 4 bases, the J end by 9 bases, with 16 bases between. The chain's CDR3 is CSATGPGYGQYF. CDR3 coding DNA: TGCAGTGCTACCGGCCCTGGTTATGGGCAGTACTTC.

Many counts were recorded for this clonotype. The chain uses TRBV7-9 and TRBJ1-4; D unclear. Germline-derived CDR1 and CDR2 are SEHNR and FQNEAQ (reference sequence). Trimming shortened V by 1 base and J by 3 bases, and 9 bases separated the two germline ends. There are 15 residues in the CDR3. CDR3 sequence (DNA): TGTGCCAGCAGCTTAGTACCGGCATCTAATGAAAAACTGTTTTTT. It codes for CASSLVPASNEKLFF.

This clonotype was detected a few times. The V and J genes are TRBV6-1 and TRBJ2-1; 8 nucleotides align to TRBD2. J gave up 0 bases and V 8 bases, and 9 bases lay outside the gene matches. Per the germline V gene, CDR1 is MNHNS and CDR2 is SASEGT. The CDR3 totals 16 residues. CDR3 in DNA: TGTGCCAGCGGCCCCCCGGGGGGGAGCTCCTACAATGAGCAGTTCTTC. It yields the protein CASGPPGGSSYNEQFF.

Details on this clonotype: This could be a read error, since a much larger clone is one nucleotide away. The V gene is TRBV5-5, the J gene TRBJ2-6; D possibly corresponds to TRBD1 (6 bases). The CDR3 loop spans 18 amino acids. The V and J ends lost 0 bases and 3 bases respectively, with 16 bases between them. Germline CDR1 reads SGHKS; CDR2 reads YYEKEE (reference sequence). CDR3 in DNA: TGTGCCAGCAGCTTGGTGCCGACAGGTAGCTTTGGGGCCAACGTCCTGACTTTC. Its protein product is CASSLVPTGSFGANVLTF.

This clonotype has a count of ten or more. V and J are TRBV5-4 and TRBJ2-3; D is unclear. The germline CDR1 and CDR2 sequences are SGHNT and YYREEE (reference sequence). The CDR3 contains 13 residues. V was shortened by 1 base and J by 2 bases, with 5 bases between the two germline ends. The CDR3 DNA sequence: TGTGCCAGCAGCTTGCCTACCACAGATACGCAGTATTTT. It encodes CASSLPTTDTQYF.

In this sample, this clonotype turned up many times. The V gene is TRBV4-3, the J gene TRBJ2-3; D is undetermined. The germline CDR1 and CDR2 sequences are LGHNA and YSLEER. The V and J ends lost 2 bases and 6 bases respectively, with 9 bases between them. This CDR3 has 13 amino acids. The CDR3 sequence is CASSQHTQDTQYF. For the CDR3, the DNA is TGCGCCAGCAGCCAACATACACAGGATACGCAGTATTTT.

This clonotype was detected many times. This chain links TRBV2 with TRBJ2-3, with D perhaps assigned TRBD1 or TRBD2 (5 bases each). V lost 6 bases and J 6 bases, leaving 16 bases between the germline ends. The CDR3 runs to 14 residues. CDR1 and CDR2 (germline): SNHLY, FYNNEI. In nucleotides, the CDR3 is TGTGCCAGCAGAGGGGAGCCGCCGCGGGATACGCAGTATTTT. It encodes CASRGEPPRDTQYF. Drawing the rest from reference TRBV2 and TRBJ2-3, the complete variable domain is EPEVTQTPSHQVTQMGQEVILRCVPISNHLYFYWYRQILGQKVEFLVSFYNNEISEKSEIFDDQFSVERPDGSNFTLKIRSTKLEDSAMYFCASRGEPPRDTQYFGPGTRLTVL.

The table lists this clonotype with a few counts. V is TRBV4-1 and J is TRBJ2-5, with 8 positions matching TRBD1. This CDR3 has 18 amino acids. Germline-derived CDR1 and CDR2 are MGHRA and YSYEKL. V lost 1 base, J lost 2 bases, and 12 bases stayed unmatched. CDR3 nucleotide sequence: TGCGCCAGCAGCCAAGCAGCGGTCGGGACAGGCGTTCAAGAGACCCAGTACTTC. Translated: CASSQAAVGTGVQETQYF.

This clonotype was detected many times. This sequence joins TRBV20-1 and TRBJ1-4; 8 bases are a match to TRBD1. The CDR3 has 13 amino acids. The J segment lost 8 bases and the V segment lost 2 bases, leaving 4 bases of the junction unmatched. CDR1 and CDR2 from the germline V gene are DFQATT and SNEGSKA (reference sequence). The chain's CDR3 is CSARTGGGEKLFF. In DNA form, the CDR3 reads TGCAGTGCTAGAACAGGGGGAGGAGAAAAACTGTTTTTT.

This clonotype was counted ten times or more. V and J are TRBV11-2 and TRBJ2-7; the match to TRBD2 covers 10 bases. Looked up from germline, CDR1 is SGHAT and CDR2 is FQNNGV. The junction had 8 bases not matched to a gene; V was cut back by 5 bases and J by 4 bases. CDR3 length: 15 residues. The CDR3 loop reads CASSPSSGSGYEQYF. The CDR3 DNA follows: TGTGCCAGCAGCCCCTCTAGCGGGAGTGGGTACGAGCAGTACTTC.

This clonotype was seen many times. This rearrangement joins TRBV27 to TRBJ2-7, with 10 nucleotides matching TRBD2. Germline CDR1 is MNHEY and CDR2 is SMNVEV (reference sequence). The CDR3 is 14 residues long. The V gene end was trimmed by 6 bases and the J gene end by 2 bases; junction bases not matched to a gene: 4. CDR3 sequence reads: CASRRTSGTYEQYF. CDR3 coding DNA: TGTGCCAGCAGAAGGACTAGCGGCACCTACGAGCAGTACTTC.

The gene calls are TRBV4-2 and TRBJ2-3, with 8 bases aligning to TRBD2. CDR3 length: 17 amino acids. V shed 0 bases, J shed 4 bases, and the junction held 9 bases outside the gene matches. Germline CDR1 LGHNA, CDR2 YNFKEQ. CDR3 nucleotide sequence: TGTGCCAGCAGCCAAGATCTCGGGAGGGGTCGGCCAGATACGCAGTATTTT. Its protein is CASSQDLGRGRPDTQYF.

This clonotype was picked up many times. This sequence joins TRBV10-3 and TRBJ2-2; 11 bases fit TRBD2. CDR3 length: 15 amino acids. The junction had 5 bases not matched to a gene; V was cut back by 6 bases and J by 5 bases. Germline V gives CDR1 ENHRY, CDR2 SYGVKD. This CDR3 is CAISPGLAATGELFF. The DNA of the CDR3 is TGTGCCATCAGCCCGGGACTAGCGGCAACCGGGGAGCTGTTTTTT.

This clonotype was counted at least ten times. CDR3: CASSAPRVEQFF. The CDR3 DNA reads as TGTGCCAGCAGCGCGCCCAGGGTAGAGCAGTTCTTC. The chain recombines TRBV5-6 with TRBJ2-1; D might be TRBD1 (5 bases). The germline V and J ends were trimmed by 4 bases and 10 bases, with 12 bases remaining between them. Germline V gene data show CDR1 as SGHDT and CDR2 as YYEEEE. The CDR3 loop spans 12 amino acids. Full variable domain (remainder filled in from reference TRBV5-6 and TRBJ2-1): DAGVTQSPTHLIKTRGQQVTLRCSPKSGHDTVSWYQQALGQGPQFIFQYYEEEERQRGNFPDRFSGHQFPNYSSELNVNALLLGDSALYLCASSAPRVEQFFGPGTRLTVL.

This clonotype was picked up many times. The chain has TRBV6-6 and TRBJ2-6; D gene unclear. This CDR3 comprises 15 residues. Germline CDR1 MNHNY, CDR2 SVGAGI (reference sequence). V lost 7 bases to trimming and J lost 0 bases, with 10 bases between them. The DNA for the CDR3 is TGTGCCAGCAAACCTATAAACTCTGGGGCCAACGTCCTGACTTTC. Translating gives CASKPINSGANVLTF.

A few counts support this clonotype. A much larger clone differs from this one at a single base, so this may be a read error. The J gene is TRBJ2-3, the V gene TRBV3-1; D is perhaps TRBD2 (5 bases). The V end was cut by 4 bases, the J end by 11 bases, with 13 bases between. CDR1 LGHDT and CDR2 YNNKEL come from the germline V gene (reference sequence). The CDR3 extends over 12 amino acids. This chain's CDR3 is CASSPSAAVQYF. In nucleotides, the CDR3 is TGTGCCAGCAGCCCCTCCGCAGCGGTGCAGTATTTT.